This T cell receptor beta chain was found in a study of blood T cell repertoires in COVID-19. The protocol was immunoSEQ multiplex PCR, while the TCRdb copy is restricted to in-frame clones and leaves out a portion. This table holds over 150,000 clones, 70% to 85% found once. From germline, CDR1 is GTSNPN and CDR2 SVGIG (reference sequence). Trimming took 1 base from V and 5 from J, leaving 11 bases between them. The CDR3 covers 14 residues. This clone was observed a handful of times. The sequence came from an older woman with acute or convalescent COVID-19. The chain joins TRBV30 to TRBJ2-2; the D gene is possibly TRBD1 (5 bases). Sequencing was done on a sample of peripheral blood. The CDR3 protein is CAWSAGLGTGELFF. DNA for the CDR3: TGTGCCTGGAGTGCAGGGCTCGGGACCGGGGAGCTGTTTTTT. Complete variable domain (other parts from reference TRBV30 and TRBJ2-2): SQTIHQWPATLVQPVGSPLSLECTVEGTSNPNLYWYRQAAGRGLQLLFYSVGIGQISSEVPQNLSASRPQDRQFILSSKKLLLSDSGFYLCAWSAGLGTGELFFGEGSRLTVL.